Listed below are T cell receptor beta chains from one sample, sequenced in a study of blood T cell repertoires in COVID-19. Sequencing used immunoSEQ multiplex PCR; TCRdb keeps in-frame clones, though not all of them. The profile shows some 190,000 clones, roughly 80% of them singletons. The specimen was PBMCs or T cells enriched from blood (not recorded which). Receptors originate from a woman in her 30s who had recovered from COVID-19. Each CDR3 is given with its conserved first and last residue. The order of the fields is V gene, J gene, D gene, clone size, CDR3 DNA, CDR3 protein. The D gene is left open where the match is weak. Only some rows state a clone size, as once, few, many or a class for expanded clones.

>TRBV7-2|TRBJ2-3|TRBD2|-
TGTGCCAGCAGCTTAGGGGCGGGAGCGGCAGATACGCAGTATTTT
CASSLGAGAADTQYF
>TRBV28|TRBJ1-5|-|-
TGTGCCAGCAGTTTAGGTGGGATCGGCAGGGCGCATCAGCCCCAGCATTTT
CASSLGGIGRAHQPQHF
>TRBV5-1|TRBJ1-2|TRBD1|-
TGCGCCAGCAGCTGGGGGGACAGAGCTAACTATGGCTACACCTTC
CASSWGDRANYGYTF
>TRBV19|TRBJ1-2|TRBD1|-
TGTGCCGGAAAATTAGGGACAGGGGAGGGCTACACCTTC
CAGKLGTGEGYTF
>TRBV5-6|TRBJ1-1|-|few
TGTGCCAGCAGCTCAGGGGCGCTGAGCACTGAAGCTTTCTTT
CASSSGALSTEAFF
>TRBV3-1/TRBV3-2|TRBJ1-5|-|-
TGTGCCAGCAGCCCCCGCCAGGGGAATCAGCCCCAGCATTTT
CASSPRQGNQPQHF
>TRBV7-9|TRBJ2-3|-|few
TGTGCCAGCAGCTCTTTACAGGGCCGCACAGATACGCAGTATTTT
CASSSLQGRTDTQYF
>TRBV28|TRBJ1-1|-|-
TGTGCCAGCAGTTTAGTGCAGGGGAAGAACACTGAAGCTTTCTTT
CASSLVQGKNTEAFF
>TRBV5-1|TRBJ1-5|-|-
TGCGCCAGCAGCTTGGGGCAGAGCAATCAGCCCCAGCATTTT
CASSLGQSNQPQHF
>TRBV18|TRBJ2-3|-|-
TGTGCCAGCTCACCACAGGGGTGGGTTGAAGATACGCAGTATTTT
CASSPQGWVEDTQYF
>TRBV9|TRBJ1-2|-|-
TGTGCCAGCAGCCCCTTAGCCACTAACTATGGCTACACCTTC
CASSPLATNYGYTF